The T cell receptor beta chain described here comes from a study of blood T cells in healthy people across ages. Germline V lookup: CDR1 SNHLY, CDR2 FYNNEI. CDR3 size: 13 residues. Trimming left V 8 bases short and J 1 base short, with 9 bases between. This clonotype turned up a few times. Its antigen is unidentified. General study results and limits: Age brought a roughly linear fall in TCR beta diversity measured per million T cells.

Then a second PCR, running about 6 to 11 cycles, was carried out with a sample-barcoded 5' primer and a J-beta primer mix. TCRdb independently ran MiXCR on the 5' RACE reads; one entry per CDR3 protein. The sample yields around 1.7 million distinct CDR3 sequences, under 30% seen once. The V and J genes are TRBV2 and TRBJ2-4, with a possible D match to TRBD1 (5 bases). Material: blood. This TCR was recovered from a woman under 40 in good health. The CDR3 is CASDRSAKNIQYF. Here the CDR3 DNA reads TGTGCCAGCGACAGATCGGCCAAAAACATTCAGTACTTC.